This TCR beta chain is drawn from a study of liver allograft versus peripheral blood T cells. Study-wide context: What was compared were the T cell receptor repertoires in transplanted livers and those in the peripheral blood of recipients.

After removal of 10 bases from V and 4 bases from J, the junction contained 6 bases not matched to a gene. CDR1 is SEHNR, CDR2 FQNEAQ, per germline (reference sequence). This CDR3 has 12 residues. This clonotype is deemed medium-sized (0.01 to 0.1%). Its antigen is as yet unknown. Overall study results and limits: Peripheral blood repertoires reportedly differed from the T cell receptor repertoires found inside liver allografts.

MiXCR, run by TCRdb on the reads, gives a single entry per CDR3 protein. The sample gives several hundred distinct CDR3 sequences, about 17% of which show up once; 15% is in the top ten. The receptor comes from a human patient who had a liver transplant. Some T cells may be transferred from the graft donor. The chain couples TRBV7-9 to TRBJ1-2; 7 bases match TRBD1. CDR3: CAIKGQSYGYTF. The CDR3 DNA is TGTGCCATCAAGGGACAGTCCTATGGCTACACCTTC. Supplemented by reference TRBV7-9 and TRBJ1-2, the full variable domain reads DTGVSQNPRHKITKRGQNVTFRCDPISEHNRLYWYRQTLGQGPEFLTYFQNEAQLEKSRLLSDRFSAERPKGSFSTLEIQRTEQGDSAMYLCAIKGQSYGYTFGSGTRLTVV.